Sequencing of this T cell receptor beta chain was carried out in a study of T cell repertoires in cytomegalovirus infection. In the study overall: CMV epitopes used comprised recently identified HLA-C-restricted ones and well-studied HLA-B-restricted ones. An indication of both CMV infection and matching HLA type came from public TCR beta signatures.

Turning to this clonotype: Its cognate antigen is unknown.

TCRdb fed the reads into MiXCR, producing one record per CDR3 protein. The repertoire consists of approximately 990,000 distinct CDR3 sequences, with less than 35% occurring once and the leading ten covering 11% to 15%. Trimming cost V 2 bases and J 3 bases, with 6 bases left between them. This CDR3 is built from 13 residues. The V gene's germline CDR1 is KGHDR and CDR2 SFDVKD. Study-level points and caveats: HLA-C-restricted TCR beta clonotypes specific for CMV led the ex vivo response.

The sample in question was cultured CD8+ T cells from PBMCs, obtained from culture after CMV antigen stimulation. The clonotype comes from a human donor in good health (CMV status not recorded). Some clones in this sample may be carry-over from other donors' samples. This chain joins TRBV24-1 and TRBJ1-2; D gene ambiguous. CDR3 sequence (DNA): TGTGCCACCAGTGATTCTAAGTACTATGGCTACACCTTC. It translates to CATSDSKYYGYTF.